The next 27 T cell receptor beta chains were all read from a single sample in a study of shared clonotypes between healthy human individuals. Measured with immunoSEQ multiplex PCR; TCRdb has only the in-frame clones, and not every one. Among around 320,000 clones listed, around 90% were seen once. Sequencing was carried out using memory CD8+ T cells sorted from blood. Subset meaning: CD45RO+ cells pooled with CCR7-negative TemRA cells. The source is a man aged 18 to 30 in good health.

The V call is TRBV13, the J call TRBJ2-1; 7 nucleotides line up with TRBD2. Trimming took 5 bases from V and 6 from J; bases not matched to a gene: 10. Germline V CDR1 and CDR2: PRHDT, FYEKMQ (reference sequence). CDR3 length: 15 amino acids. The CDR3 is CASSTRGGGTNEQFF. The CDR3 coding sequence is TGTGCCAGCAGCACCCGAGGCGGGGGAACCAATGAGCAGTTCTTC.

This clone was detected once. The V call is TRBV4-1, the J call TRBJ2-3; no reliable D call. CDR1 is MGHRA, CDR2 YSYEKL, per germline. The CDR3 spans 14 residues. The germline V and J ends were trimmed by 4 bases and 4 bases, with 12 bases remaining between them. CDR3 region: CASSPTGRADTQYF. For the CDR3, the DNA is TGCGCCAGCAGCCCCACCGGTAGGGCAGATACGCAGTATTTT.

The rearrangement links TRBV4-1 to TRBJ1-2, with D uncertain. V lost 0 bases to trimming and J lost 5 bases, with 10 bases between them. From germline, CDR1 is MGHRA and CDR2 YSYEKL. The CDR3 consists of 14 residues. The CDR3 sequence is CASSQDLHGYGYTF. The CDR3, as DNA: TGCGCCAGCAGCCAAGATCTTCATGGGTATGGCTACACCTTC.

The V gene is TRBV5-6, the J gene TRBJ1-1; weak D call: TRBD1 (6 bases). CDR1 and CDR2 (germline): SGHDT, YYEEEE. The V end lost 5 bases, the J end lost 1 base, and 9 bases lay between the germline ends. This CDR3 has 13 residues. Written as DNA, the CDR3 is TGTGCCAGCAGGCAGGGGTGGAACACTGAAGCTTTCTTT. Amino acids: CASRQGWNTEAFF.

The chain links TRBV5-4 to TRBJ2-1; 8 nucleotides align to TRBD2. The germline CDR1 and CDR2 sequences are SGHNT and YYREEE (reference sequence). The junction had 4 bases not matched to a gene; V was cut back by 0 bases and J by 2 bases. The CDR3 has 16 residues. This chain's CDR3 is CASSLDGTRAYNEQFF. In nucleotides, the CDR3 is TGTGCCAGCAGCTTGGACGGGACTAGAGCCTACAATGAGCAGTTCTTC. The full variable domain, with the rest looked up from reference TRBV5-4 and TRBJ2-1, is ETGVTQSPTHLIKTRGQQVTLRCSSQSGHNTVSWYQQALGQGPQFIFQYYREEENGRGNFPPRFSGLQFPNYSSELNVNALELDDSALYLCASSLDGTRAYNEQFFGPGTRLTVL.

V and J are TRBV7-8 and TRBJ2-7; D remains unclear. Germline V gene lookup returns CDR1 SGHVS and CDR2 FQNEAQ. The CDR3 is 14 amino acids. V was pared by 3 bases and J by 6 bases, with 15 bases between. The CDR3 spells CASSLTGVPTEQYF. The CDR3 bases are TGTGCCAGCAGCTTGACGGGTGTCCCTACCGAGCAGTACTTC.

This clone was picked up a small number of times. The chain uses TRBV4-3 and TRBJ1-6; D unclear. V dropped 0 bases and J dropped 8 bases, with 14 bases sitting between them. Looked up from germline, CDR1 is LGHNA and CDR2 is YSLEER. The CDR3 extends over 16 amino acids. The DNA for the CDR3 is TGCGCCAGCAGCCAAGATCTAGTAGAAAGCTATTCACCCCTCCACTTT. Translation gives CASSQDLVESYSPLHF.

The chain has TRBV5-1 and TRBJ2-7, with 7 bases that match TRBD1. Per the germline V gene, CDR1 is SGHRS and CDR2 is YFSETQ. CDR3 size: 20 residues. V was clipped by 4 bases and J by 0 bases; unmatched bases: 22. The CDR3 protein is CASSPHPERDSYPHSYEQYF. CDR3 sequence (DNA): TGCGCCAGCAGCCCCCACCCTGAGAGGGACAGCTACCCACACTCCTACGAGCAGTACTTC. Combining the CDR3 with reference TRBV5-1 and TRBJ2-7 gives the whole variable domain KAGVTQTPRYLIKTRGQQVTLSCSPISGHRSVSWYQQTPGQGLQFLFEYFSETQRNKGNFPGRFSGRQFSNSRSEMNVSTLELGDSALYLCASSPHPERDSYPHSYEQYFGPGTRLTVT.

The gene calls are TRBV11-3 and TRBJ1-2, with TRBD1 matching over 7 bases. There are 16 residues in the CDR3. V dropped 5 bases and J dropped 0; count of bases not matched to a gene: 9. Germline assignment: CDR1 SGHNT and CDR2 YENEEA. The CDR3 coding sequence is TGTGCCAGCAGCACCGAGACAGGGCTTCCTAACTATGGCTACACCTTC. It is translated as CASSTETGLPNYGYTF.

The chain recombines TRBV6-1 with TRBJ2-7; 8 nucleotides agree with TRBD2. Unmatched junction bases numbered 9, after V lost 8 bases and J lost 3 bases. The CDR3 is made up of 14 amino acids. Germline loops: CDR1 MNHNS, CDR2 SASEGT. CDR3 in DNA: TGTGCCAGCCCACGGGGGGGACACTTCTACGAGCAGTACTTC. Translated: CASPRGGHFYEQYF.

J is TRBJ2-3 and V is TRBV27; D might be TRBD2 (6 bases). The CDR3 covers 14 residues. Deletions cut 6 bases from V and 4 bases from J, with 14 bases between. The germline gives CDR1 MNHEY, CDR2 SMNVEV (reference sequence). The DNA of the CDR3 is TGTGCCAGCAGCCCCGGGACTGTTCCAGATACGCAGTATTTT. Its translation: CASSPGTVPDTQYF.

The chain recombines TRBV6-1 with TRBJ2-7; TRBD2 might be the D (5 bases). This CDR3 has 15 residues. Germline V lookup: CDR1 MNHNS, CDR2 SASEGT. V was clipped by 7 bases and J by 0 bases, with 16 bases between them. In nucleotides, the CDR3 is TGTGCCAGCACCGAAAAGGTAGCGACCTCCTACGAGCAGTACTTC. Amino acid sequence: CASTEKVATSYEQYF.

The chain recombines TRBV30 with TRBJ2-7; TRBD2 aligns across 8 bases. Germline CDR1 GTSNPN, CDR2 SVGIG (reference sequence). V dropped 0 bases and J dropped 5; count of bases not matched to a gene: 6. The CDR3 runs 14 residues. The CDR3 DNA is TGTGCCTGGAGTGTACCGGGAGGGTCCCACGAGCAGTACTTC. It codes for CAWSVPGGSHEQYF.

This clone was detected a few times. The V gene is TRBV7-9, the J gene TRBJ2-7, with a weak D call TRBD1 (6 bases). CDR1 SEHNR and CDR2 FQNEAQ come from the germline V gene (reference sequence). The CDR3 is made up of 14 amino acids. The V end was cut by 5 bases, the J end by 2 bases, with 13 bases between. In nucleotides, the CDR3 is TGTGCCAGCAGCCCCCGTGAGGGGGCCTACGAGCAGTACTTC. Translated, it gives CASSPREGAYEQYF. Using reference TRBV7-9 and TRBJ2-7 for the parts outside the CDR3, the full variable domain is DTGVSQNPRHKITKRGQNVTFRCDPISEHNRLYWYRQTLGQGPEFLTYFQNEAQLEKSRLLSDRFSAERPKGSFSTLEIQRTEQGDSAMYLCASSPREGAYEQYFGPGTRLTVT.

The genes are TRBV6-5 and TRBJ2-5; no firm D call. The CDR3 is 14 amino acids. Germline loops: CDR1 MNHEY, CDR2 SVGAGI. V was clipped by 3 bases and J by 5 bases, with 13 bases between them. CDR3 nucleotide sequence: TGTGCCAGCAGTTATAGTAGTATCGTCGAGACCCAGTACTTC. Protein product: CASSYSSIVETQYF.

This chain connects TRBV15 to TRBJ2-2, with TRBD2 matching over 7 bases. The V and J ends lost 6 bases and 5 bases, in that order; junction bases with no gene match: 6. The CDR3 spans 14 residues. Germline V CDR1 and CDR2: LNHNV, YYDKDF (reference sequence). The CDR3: CATSAGEGTGELFF. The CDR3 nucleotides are TGTGCCACCAGTGCGGGAGAGGGAACCGGGGAGCTGTTTTTT.

The CDR3 sequence is CASSLRGSPSGANVLTF. CDR3 DNA sequence: TGTGCCAGCAGCTTACGCGGGAGTCCGTCTGGGGCCAACGTCCTGACTTTC. The J gene is TRBJ2-6, the V gene TRBV7-9; 7 positions agree with TRBD2. The junction had 5 bases not matched to a gene; V was cut back by 2 bases and J by 1 base. CDR1 is SEHNR and CDR2 is FQNEAQ in the germline V gene (reference sequence). This CDR3 has 17 residues.

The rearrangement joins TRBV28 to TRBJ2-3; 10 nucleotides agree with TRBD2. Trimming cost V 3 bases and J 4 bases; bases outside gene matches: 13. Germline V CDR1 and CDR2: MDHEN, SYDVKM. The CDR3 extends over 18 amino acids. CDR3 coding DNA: TGTGCCAGCAGTTTTTCCACCCTGTTCCTAGCGGGAGCAGATACGCAGTATTTT. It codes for CASSFSTLFLAGADTQYF.

The CDR3 coding sequence is TGTGCCAGCAGCTTATTGGCGAACGAGCAGTACTTC. This translates into CASSLLANEQYF. The chain links TRBV7-2 to TRBJ2-7, with D hard to call. V gave up 2 bases and J gave up 5 bases, with 7 bases separating them. The CDR3 runs to 12 residues. From germline, CDR1 is SGHTA and CDR2 FQGNSA.

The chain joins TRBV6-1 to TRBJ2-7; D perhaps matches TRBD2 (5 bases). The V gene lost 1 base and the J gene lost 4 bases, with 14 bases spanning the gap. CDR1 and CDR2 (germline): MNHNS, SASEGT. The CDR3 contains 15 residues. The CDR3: CASSEGWDSGYEQYF. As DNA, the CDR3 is TGTGCCAGCAGTGAAGGGTGGGATTCGGGGTACGAGCAGTACTTC.

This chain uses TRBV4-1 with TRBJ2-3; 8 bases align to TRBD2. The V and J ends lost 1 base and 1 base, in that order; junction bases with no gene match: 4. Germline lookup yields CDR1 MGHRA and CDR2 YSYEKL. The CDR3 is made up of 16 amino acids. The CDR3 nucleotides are TGCGCCAGCAGCCAAGTGCTGCGGGGGGGCACAGATACGCAGTATTTT. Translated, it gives CASSQVLRGGTDTQYF.

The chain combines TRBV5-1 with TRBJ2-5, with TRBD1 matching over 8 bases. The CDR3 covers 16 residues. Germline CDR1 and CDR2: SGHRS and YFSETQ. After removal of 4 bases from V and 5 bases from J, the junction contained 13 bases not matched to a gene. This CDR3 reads CASSGRDRFIGETQYF. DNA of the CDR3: TGCGCCAGCAGCGGACGGGACAGGTTTATAGGGGAGACCCAGTACTTC.

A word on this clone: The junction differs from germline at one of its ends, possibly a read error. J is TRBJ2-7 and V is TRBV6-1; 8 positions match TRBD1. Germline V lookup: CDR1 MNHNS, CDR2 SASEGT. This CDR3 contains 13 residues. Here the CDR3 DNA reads TGTGCCAGCAGTGAACCTGTCGGACAGGGTGGATCGTTC. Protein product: CASSEPVGQGGSF.

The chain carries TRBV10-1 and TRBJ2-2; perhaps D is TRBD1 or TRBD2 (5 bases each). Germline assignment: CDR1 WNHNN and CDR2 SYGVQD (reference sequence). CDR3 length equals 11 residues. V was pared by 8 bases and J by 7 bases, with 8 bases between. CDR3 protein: CASEGFGELFF. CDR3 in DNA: TGCGCCAGCGAGGGGTTCGGGGAGCTGTTTTTT.

CDR3 coding DNA: TGTGCCAGCAGTTACCATCCGGGACAGGTTAATGAAAAACTGTTTTTT. It codes for CASSYHPGQVNEKLFF. The genes are TRBV5-4 and TRBJ1-4; TRBD1 agrees at 8 bases. The CDR3 covers 16 residues. With V trimmed by 5 bases and J by 4 bases, 10 bases remained unmatched. CDR1 SGHNT and CDR2 YYREEE come from the germline V gene (reference sequence). Variable domain in full (rest from reference TRBV5-4 and TRBJ1-4): ETGVTQSPTHLIKTRGQQVTLRCSSQSGHNTVSWYQQALGQGPQFIFQYYREEENGRGNFPPRFSGLQFPNYSSELNVNALELDDSALYLCASSYHPGQVNEKLFFGSGTQLSVL.

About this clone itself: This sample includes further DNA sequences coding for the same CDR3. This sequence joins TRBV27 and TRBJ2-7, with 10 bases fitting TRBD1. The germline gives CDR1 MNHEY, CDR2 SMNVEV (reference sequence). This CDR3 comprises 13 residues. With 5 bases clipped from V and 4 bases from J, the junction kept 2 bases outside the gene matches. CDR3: CASSPGQGYEQYF. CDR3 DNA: TGTGCCAGCAGTCCGGGACAGGGGTACGAGCAGTACTTC.

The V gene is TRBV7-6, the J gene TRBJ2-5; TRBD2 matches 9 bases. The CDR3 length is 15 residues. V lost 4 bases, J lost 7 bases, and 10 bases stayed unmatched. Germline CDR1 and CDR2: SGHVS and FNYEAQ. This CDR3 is CASSSEATSGSTQYF. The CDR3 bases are TGTGCCAGCAGCTCCGAAGCGACTAGCGGTTCGACCCAGTACTTC.